This T cell receptor (beta chain) was recovered during a study of spatial heterogeneity in lung cancer (dated 2019 in TCRdb). The study in broad terms: Samples were obtained from 72 patients with early-stage, untreated non-small cell lung cancer from the lung TRACERx cohort. The study quantitatively compared TCR alpha and beta repertoires across multiple tumor regions, matched nontumor lung and blood in non-small cell lung cancer. Follow-up PBMC samples were sequenced whenever the samples were available, and the median time to follow-up was two to three years after resection. The study linked features of the TCR repertoire to counts of nonsynonymous mutations, which were determined by whole-exome sequencing of tumor tissue. Both alpha and beta chains were TCR-sequenced in samples taken at surgery, namely 220 tumor regions, more than 62 matched nontumor lung samples and around 53 PBMC samples. Beta-chain transcripts were consistently detected in greater numbers than alpha-chain transcripts, which likely reflects a higher abundance of beta-chain transcripts. In the raw uncorrected reads, each unique combination of TCR and UMI appeared more than ten times on average. Overall study results and their limits: Comparisons of baseline and follow-up blood repertoires included only 11 to 15 patients. Confirming at a functional level the hypothesis that regional TCRs recognize regional mutations was considered to require additional single-cell paired TCR alpha and beta sequencing. Ubiquitous expanded tumor TCRs were found in blood more often at tumor resection than at routine follow-up.

Many counts were recorded for this clonotype. Its antigen remains undetermined. Base qualities are not recorded, but no much larger clone differs from it by a single base. The sample's time point label, decoded: blood at routine non-recurrence follow-up after resection. TCR sequencing used whole RNA extracted from tumor and nontumor lung tissue, or from cryopreserved PBMC samples, without cell sorting. Only patients for whom sufficient RNA was available from at least two tumor regions were selected for TCR sequencing. Library creation used 5' RACE. The instrument given in TCRdb is NextSeq 500. To allow correction of PCR and sequencing errors, the TCR library protocol tagged every TCR cDNA molecule with a unique molecular identifier. As for how the authors treated the data: Decombinator tools were used for TCR identification, UMI-based error correction and CDR3 extraction. Expanded TCRs were defined as those above a frequency of 2 per 1,000, corresponding to the top 1% of the tumor frequency distribution. Renyi diversity was calculated using the R vegan package after each repertoire was subsampled 100 times to 5,000 TCRs. To build CDR3 similarity networks, amino acid triplet string-kernel similarity was used, and CDR3s were connected when their pairwise similarity was above 0.82. Clones were called with MiXCR by TCRdb after fastp trimmed the public reads at Q25, and only in-frame beta chains were retained. Entries are consolidated by CDR3 protein sequence, retaining the most common genes and DNA. TCRdb's processing, not the authors', yielded these V and J calls. The table for this sample lists approximately 110,000 distinct CDR3 sequences; less than 14% of them were counted only once. The ten largest clones represent 20% to 30% of the sample.

V is pared back by 0 bases and J by 1 base, with 6 bases lying between the germline termini. CDR1 and CDR2, looked up from the germline V gene (reference sequence), are LGHDT and YNNKEL. Measured from the cysteine to the phenylalanine, the CDR3 is 14 residues long. Left in the record is the CDR3 DNA by itself, 42 bases read in frame from the first base. Source: PBMCs, taken at follow-up. The sequence was obtained from a female donor with early-stage non-small cell lung cancer. The rearrangement combines TRBV3-1 with TRBJ1-1; too little of a D gene remains to name it. The CDR3 in this case is CASSQDRENTEAFF. The nucleotide sequence reads TGTGCCAGCAGCCAAGATCGAGAGAACACTGAAGCTTTCTTT.